A single count supports the clone carrying this TCR beta chain. Its antigen is as yet unknown. This specimen comes from a study of cytomegalovirus exposure and HLA in healthy donors. The V and J ends lost 6 bases and 6 bases respectively, with 13 bases between them. The germline gives CDR1 LNHDA, CDR2 SQIVND (reference sequence). The CDR3 has 13 amino acids. Healthy bone marrow donors made up the cohort. The PCR ran on 60 Vbeta and 13 Jbeta primers. Sequencing used immunoSEQ multiplex PCR; TCRdb keeps in-frame clones, though not all of them. The table records about 110,000 clones, 74% of them present only once. General study results and limits: TCR beta chain V- and J-gene trimming was linked, in a later analysis, to a missense variant in DCLRE1C. Immune exposure information comprised only CMV serostatus. Analysis performed later showed TCR beta chains linked to HLA being more clonally expanded than equally common others.

Sequenced material: PBMCs. The sequence derives from a man aged 50 to 59 in good health and CMV-seropositive. V and J are TRBV19 and TRBJ2-3; TRBD1 is a possible D gene (6 bases). CDR3 nucleotides: TGTGCCAGTAGCTCCACAGGGTTGGATACGCAGTATTTT. Encoded protein: CASSSTGLDTQYF.